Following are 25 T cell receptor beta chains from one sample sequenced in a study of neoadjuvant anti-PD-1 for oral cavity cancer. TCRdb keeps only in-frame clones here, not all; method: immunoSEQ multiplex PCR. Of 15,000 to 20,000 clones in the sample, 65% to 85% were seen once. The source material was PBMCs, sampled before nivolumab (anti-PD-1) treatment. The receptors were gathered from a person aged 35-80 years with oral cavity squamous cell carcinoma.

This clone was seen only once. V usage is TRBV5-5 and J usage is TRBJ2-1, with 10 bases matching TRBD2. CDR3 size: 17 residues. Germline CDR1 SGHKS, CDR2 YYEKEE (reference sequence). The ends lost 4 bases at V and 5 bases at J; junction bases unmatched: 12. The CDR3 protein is CASSLMASGRRNNEQFF. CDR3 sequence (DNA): TGTGCCAGCAGCCTTATGGCTAGCGGGAGAAGAAACAATGAGCAGTTCTTC.

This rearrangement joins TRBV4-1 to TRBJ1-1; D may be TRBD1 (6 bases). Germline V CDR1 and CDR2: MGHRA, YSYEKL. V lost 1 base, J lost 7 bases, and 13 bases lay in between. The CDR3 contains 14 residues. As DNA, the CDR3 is TGCGCCAGCAGCCAAGTAAGCAGGGGCGATGAAGCTTTCTTT. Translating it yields CASSQVSRGDEAFF.

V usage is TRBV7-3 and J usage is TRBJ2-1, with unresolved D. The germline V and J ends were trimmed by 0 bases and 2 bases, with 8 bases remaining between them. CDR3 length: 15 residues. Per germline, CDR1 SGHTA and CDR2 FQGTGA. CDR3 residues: CASSLTGDTYNEQFF. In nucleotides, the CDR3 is TGTGCCAGCAGCTTAACGGGTGACACCTACAATGAGCAGTTCTTC. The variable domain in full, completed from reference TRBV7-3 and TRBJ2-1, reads GAGVSQTPSNKVTEKGKYVELRCDPISGHTALYWYRQSLGQGPEFLIYFQGTGAADDSGLPNDRFFAVRPEGSVSTLKIQRTERGDSAVYLCASSLTGDTYNEQFFGPGTRLTVL.

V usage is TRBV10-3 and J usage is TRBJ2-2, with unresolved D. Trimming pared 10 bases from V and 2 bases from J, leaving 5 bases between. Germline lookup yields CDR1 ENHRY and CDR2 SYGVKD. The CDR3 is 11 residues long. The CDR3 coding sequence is TGTGCCACGCTTAACACCGGGGAGCTGTTTTTT. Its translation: CATLNTGELFF.

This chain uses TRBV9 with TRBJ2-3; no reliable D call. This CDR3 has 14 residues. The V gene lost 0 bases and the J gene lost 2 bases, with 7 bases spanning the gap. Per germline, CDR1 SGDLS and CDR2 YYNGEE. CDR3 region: CASSVAGLTDTQYF. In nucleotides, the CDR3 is TGTGCCAGCAGCGTAGCCGGGCTCACAGATACGCAGTATTTT.

CDR3: CASSLEQAGARETQYF. CDR3 sequence (DNA): TGTGCCAGCAGCTTAGAGCAAGCGGGCGCCAGAGAGACCCAGTACTTC. This chain joins TRBV7-8 and TRBJ2-5; maybe TRBD2 (6 bases). The CDR3 contains 16 residues. Germline lookup yields CDR1 SGHVS and CDR2 FQNEAQ. The V end was cut by 1 base, the J end by 4 bases, with 16 bases between. Full variable domain (outside the CDR3, taken from reference TRBV7-8 and TRBJ2-5): GAGVSQSPRYKVAKRGQDVALRCDPISGHVSLFWYQQALGQGPEFLTYFQNEAQLDKSGLPSDRFFAERPEGSVSTLKIQRTQQEDSAVYLCASSLEQAGARETQYFGPGTRLLVL.

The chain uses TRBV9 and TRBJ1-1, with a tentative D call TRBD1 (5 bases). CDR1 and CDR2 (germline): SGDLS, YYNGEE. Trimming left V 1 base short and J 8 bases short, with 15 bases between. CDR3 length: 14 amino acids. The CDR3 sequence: CASSVWGQGDEAFF. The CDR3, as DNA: TGTGCCAGCAGCGTATGGGGCCAGGGAGACGAAGCTTTCTTT.

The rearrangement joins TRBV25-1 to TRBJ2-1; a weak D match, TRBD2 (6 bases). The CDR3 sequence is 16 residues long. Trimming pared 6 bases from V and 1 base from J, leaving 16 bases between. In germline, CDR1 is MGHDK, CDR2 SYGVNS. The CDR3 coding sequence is TGTGCCAGCAGGGCAGCTGGCGGGATATCCTACAATGAGCAGTTCTTC. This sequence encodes CASRAAGGISYNEQFF.

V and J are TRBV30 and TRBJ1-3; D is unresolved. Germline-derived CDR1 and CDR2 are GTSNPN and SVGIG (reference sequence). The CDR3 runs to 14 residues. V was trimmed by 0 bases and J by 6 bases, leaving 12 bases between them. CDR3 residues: CAWSVSGFLNTIYF. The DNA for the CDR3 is TGTGCCTGGAGTGTGTCCGGGTTCTTAAACACCATATATTTT.

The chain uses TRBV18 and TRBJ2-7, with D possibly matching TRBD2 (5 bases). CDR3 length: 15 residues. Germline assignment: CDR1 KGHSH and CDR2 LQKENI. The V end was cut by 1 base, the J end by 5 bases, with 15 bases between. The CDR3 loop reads CASSPRGGLTHEQYF. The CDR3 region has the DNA TGTGCCAGCTCACCACGAGGAGGCCTTACCCACGAGCAGTACTTC. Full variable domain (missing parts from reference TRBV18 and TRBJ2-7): NAGVMQNPRHLVRRRGQEARLRCSPMKGHSHVYWYRQLPEEGLKFMVYLQKENIIDESGMPKERFSAEFPKEGPSILRIQQVVRGDSAAYFCASSPRGGLTHEQYFGPGTRLTVT.

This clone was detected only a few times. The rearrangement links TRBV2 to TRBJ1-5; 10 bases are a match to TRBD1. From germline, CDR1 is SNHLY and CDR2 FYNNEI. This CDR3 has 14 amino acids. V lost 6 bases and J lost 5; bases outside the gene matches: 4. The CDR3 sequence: CASSLTGGYQPQHF. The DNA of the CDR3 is TGTGCCAGCAGCTTGACAGGGGGCTATCAGCCCCAGCATTTT.

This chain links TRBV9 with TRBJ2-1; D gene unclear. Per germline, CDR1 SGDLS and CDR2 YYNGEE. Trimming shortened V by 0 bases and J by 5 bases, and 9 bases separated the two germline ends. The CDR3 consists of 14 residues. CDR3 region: CASSVAAGDNEQFF. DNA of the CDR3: TGTGCCAGCAGCGTAGCGGCAGGAGACAATGAGCAGTTCTTC.

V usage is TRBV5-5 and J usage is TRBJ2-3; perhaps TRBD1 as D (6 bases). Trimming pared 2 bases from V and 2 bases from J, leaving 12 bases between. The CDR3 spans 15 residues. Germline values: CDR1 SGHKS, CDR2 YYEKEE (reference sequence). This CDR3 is CASSFTGSPTDTQYF. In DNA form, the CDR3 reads TGTGCCAGCAGCTTTACAGGGTCTCCCACAGATACGCAGTATTTT.

CDR3 sequence: CASEDSNTGELFF. CDR3 coding DNA: TGCGCCAGCGAGGACTCGAACACCGGGGAGCTGTTTTTT. This chain uses TRBV10-2 with TRBJ2-2; D might be TRBD2 (5 bases). The ends were cut back, 8 bases at V and 0 bases at J, with 7 bases in the middle. From germline, CDR1 is WSHSY and CDR2 SAAADI. This CDR3 spans 13 amino acids.

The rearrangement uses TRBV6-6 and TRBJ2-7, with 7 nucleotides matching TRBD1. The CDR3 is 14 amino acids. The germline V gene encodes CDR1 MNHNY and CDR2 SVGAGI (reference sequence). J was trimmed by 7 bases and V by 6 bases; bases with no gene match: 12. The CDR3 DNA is TGTGCCAGCAGCCAAGGGGGCGCGAGCAGGGAGCAGTACTTC. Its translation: CASSQGGASREQYF.

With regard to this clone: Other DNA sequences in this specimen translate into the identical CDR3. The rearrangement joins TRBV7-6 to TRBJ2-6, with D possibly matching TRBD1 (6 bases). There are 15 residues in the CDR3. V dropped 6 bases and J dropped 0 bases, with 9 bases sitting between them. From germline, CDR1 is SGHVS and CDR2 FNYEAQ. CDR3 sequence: CASSAGDSGANVLTF. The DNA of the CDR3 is TGTGCCAGCAGTGCAGGGGACTCTGGGGCCAACGTCCTGACTTTC.

In nucleotides, the CDR3 is TGTGCCGGAGGGACAGGGAGTCAGCCCCAGCATTTT. The encoded protein is CAGGTGSQPQHF. This chain joins TRBV30 and TRBJ1-5; 9 bases map to TRBD1. With V trimmed by 8 bases and J by 6 bases, 5 bases remained unmatched. The CDR3 has 12 amino acids. Germline V gene data show CDR1 as GTSNPN and CDR2 as SVGIG (reference sequence).

For the CDR3, the DNA is TGTGCCAGCAGCGTAAGGTCAGGGGACGGTGAGCAGTTCTTC. This translates into CASSVRSGDGEQFF. The gene calls are TRBV9 and TRBJ2-1, with D tentatively TRBD1 (6 bases). CDR3 length: 14 amino acids. Trimming removed 1 base at V and 9 bases at J, with 14 bases between. From germline, CDR1 is SGDLS and CDR2 YYNGEE. Supplemented by reference TRBV9 and TRBJ2-1, the full variable domain reads DSGVTQTPKHLITATGQRVTLRCSPRSGDLSVYWYQQSLDQGLQFLIQYYNGEERAKGNILERFSAQQFPDLHSELNLSSLELGDSALYFCASSVRSGDGEQFFGPGTRLTVL.

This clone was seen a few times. The CDR3 spells CATSRGGEQYF. DNA for the CDR3: TGTGCCACCAGCAGAGGGGGCGAGCAGTACTTC. The rearrangement links TRBV15 to TRBJ2-7; D gene ambiguous. CDR1 is LNHNV, CDR2 YYDKDF, per germline (reference sequence). V was cut by 1 base and J by 6 bases, with 4 bases left in between. The CDR3 is made up of 11 amino acids.

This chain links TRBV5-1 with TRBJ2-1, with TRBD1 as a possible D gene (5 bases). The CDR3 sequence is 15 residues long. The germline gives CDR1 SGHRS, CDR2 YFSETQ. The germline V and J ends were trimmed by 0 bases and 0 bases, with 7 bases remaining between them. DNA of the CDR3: TGCGCCAGCAGCTTGGGAGACAGCTCCTACAATGAGCAGTTCTTC. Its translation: CASSLGDSSYNEQFF.

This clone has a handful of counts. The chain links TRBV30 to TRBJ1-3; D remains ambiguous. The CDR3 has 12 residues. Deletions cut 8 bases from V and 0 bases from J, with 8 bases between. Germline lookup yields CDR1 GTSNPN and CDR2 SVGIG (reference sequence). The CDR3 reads CALDTSGNTIYF. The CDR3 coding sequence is TGTGCCCTTGACACCTCTGGAAACACCATATATTTT.

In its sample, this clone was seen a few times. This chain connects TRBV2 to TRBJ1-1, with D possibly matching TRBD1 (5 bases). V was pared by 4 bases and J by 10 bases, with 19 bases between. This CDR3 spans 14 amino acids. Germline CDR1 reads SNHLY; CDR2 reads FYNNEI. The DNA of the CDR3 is TGTGCCAGCAGTGCGGCTGGAAGCGGGACGGGAGCTTTCTTT. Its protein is CASSAAGSGTGAFF.

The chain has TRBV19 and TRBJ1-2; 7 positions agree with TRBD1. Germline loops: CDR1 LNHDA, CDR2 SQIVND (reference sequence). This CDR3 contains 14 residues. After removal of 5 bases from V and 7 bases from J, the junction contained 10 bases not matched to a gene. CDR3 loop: CASSPPSRGLGYTF. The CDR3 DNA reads TGTGCCAGTAGTCCCCCGAGTAGGGGGCTTGGCTACACCTTC.

CDR3 coding DNA: TGTGCCAGCAGCTTAGGGGGGGTAGAAGCTTTCTTT. Amino acid sequence: CASSLGGVEAFF. This sequence joins TRBV13 and TRBJ1-1; perhaps TRBD1 as D (5 bases). CDR1 and CDR2 (germline): PRHDT, FYEKMQ (reference sequence). The CDR3 has 12 amino acids. V lost 0 bases and J 8 bases, leaving 7 bases between the germline ends.

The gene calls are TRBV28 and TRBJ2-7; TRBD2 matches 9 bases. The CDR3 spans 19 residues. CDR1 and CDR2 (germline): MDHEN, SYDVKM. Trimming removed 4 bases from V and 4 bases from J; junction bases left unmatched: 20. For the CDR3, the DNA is TGTGCCAGCAGTTCCCGAGGTAGCGGGGGATCCCCCAACCTTTACGAGCAGTACTTC. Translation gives CASSSRGSGGSPNLYEQYF.